The rows below give T cell receptor beta chains drawn from one sample of a study of blood T cell repertoires in COVID-19. Some clones are missing from TCRdb's copy, which holds only in-frame ones; the method was immunoSEQ multiplex PCR. This table has 120,000 to 150,000 clones, around 82% appearing once. The specimen was PBMCs or T cells enriched from blood (not recorded which). The receptors derive from a man between 50 and 59 years old in a cohort exposed to, infected with or recovered from COVID-19 (not recorded which). Each CDR3 is given with its conserved first and last residue. A D gene is named only where the DNA matches it firmly. Where a row states a size, it is once, few, many or the class of an expanded clone; other rows omit it.

>16|-|TRBV4-1|TRBD2|TRBJ2-7
TGCGCCAGCAGCCAAGAATCCGCTCGGCCGGGGGGCGAGCAGTACTTC
CASSQESARPGGEQYF
>13|-|TRBV6-2/TRBV6-3|TRBD2|TRBJ2-7
TGTGCCAGCAGTTACACTAGCGTCTACGAGCAGTACTTC
CASSYTSVYEQYF
>16|once|TRBV2|-|TRBJ1-2
TGTGCCAGCAGTGCCGCCCGGGTGACTATTTCGGCTGGCTACACCTTC
CASSAARVTISAGYTF
>14|few|TRBV3-1/TRBV3-2|TRBD2|TRBJ2-7
TGTGCCAGCAGCCCGCTAGCGGGAGTTAACGAGCAGTACTTC
CASSPLAGVNEQYF
>15|-|TRBV28|-|TRBJ1-2
TGTGCCAGCAGTTTTTGGGTCCCTAGCTCCTATGGCTACACCTTC
CASSFWVPSSYGYTF
>15|-|TRBV7-9|TRBD1|TRBJ1-3
TGTGCCAGCAGCTCAAGGGGACAGCCAGGAAACACCATATATTTT
CASSSRGQPGNTIYF
>15|-|TRBV10-3|TRBD2|TRBJ2-3
TGTGCCATCAGTTCCGCGGGGGGGCCGGGAGATACGCAGTATTTT
CAISSAGGPGDTQYF
>14|-|TRBV29-1|TRBD1|TRBJ1-2
TGCAGCGGGGGAACCGGGACAGGGGGCTTTGGCTACACCTTC
CSGGTGTGGFGYTF
>17|-|TRBV5-3|TRBD1|TRBJ1-5
TGTGCCAGAAGCTTGGCAGGGGGCAAGAGTAGCAATCAGCCCCAGCATTTT
CARSLAGGKSSNQPQHF
>15|few|TRBV16|-|TRBJ1-2
TGTGCCAGCAGCCAATTACCAGGGCCAAACTATGGCTACACCTTC
CASSQLPGPNYGYTF
>13|-|TRBV30|TRBD1|TRBJ2-1
TGTGCCTGGACTGGACAGGGGGCGAATGAGCAGTTCTTC
CAWTGQGANEQFF
>14|-|TRBV30|-|TRBJ1-2
TGTGCCTGGAGTGTACTGGGAGGTCCTGGGGACTACACCTTC
CAWSVLGGPGDYTF
>12|-|TRBV5-1|-|TRBJ2-2
TGCGCCAGCAGCCCTAGTTACGGGGAGCTGTTTTTT
CASSPSYGELFF